A selection of T cell receptor beta chains follows, all from one sample in a study of T cell responses to AZD1222 COVID-19 vaccine. TCRdb's table, derived via immunoSEQ multiplex PCR, lists solely in-frame clones and lacks some. The profile shows 90,000 to 150,000 clones, around 87% of them singletons. The sequenced sample was peripheral blood, obtained on day 0 of AZD1222 vaccination. All receptors derive from an adult in good health. Both conserved end residues are part of each CDR3. A D gene is named only where the DNA matches it firmly. Clone sizes are given selectively: once, few, many, or a class where the clone is expanded.

V: TRBV19; J: TRBJ1-5; D: .; size: .; length: 14; CDR3: CASSTLTVNQPQHF; DNA: TGTGCCAGTAGTACGTTAACGGTGAATCAGCCCCAGCATTTT
V: TRBV5-5; J: TRBJ1-5; D: .; size: .; length: 16; CDR3: CASSLTQGVGGQPQHF; DNA: TGTGCCAGCAGCTTGACGCAGGGTGTTGGGGGGCAGCCCCAGCATTTT
V: TRBV4-3; J: TRBJ2-3; D: TRBD2; size: .; length: 16; CDR3: CASSQELAGGPDTQYF; DNA: TGCGCCAGCAGCCAAGAACTAGCGGGGGGACCAGATACGCAGTATTTT
V: TRBV18; J: TRBJ1-1; D: TRBD1; size: .; length: 14; CDR3: CASSFSTGETEAFF; DNA: TGTGCCAGCTCCTTTTCCACAGGGGAAACTGAAGCTTTCTTT
V: TRBV12-5; J: TRBJ1-2; D: .; size: once; length: 11; CDR3: CASGGVFGYTF; DNA: TGTGCTAGTGGTGGCGTGTTTGGCTACACCTTC
V: TRBV3-1/TRBV3-2; J: TRBJ1-2; D: .; size: .; length: 15; CDR3: CASSPYEGSNYGYTF; DNA: TGTGCCAGCAGCCCCTACGAGGGGTCTAACTATGGCTACACCTTC
V: TRBV11-2; J: TRBJ2-3; D: TRBD2; size: .; length: 15; CDR3: CASSPLGRGTDTQYF; DNA: TGTGCCAGCAGCCCTCTCGGGAGGGGGACAGATACGCAGTATTTT
V: TRBV2; J: TRBJ1-2; D: .; size: .; length: 13; CDR3: CASSVGPLDGYTF; DNA: TGTGCCAGCAGTGTAGGACCCCTCGATGGCTACACCTTC
V: TRBV5-1; J: TRBJ1-4; D: .; size: .; length: 15; CDR3: CASSLAGTREEKLFF; DNA: TGCGCCAGCAGCTTAGCCGGGACTAGGGAGGAAAAACTGTTTTTT
V: TRBV9; J: TRBJ2-2; D: .; size: .; length: 15; CDR3: CASSVASGPTGELFF; DNA: TGTGCCAGCAGCGTAGCTTCCGGCCCCACCGGGGAGCTGTTTTTT
V: TRBV15; J: TRBJ1-2; D: .; size: .; length: 14; CDR3: CATSRSGQVYGYTF; DNA: TGTGCCACCAGCAGGAGCGGCCAAGTCTATGGCTACACCTTC
V: TRBV10-1; J: TRBJ1-1; D: TRBD1; size: .; length: 14; CDR3: CASSGGQAGTEAFF; DNA: TGCGCCAGCAGTGGGGGACAGGCGGGCACTGAAGCTTTCTTT
V: TRBV6-5; J: TRBJ2-7; D: TRBD2; size: once; length: 15; CDR3: CASTQRWLAAKEQYF; DNA: TGTGCCAGCACTCAGAGGTGGCTAGCGGCCAAAGAGCAGTACTTC
V: TRBV5-5; J: TRBJ2-5; D: .; size: .; length: 16; CDR3: CASSLAGTLYQETQYF; DNA: TGTGCCAGCAGCTTGGCTGGGACCCTATACCAAGAGACCCAGTACTTC
V: TRBV12-5; J: TRBJ1-3; D: .; size: .; length: 11; CDR3: CASGEGDAIYF; DNA: TGTGCTAGTGGTGAGGGGGACGCCATATATTTT
V: TRBV6-5; J: TRBJ2-1; D: .; size: .; length: 13; CDR3: CASSSPGYNEQFF; DNA: TGTGCCAGCAGCTCCCCGGGGTACAATGAGCAGTTCTTC
V: TRBV5-4; J: TRBJ2-5; D: .; size: .; length: 13; CDR3: CASSLGGSETQYF; DNA: TGTGCCAGCAGCTTGGGGGGTAGCGAGACCCAGTACTTC
V: TRBV7-2; J: TRBJ1-3; D: .; size: .; length: 15; CDR3: CASSPGPSSGNTIYF; DNA: TGTGCCAGCAGCCCCGGTCCGAGCTCTGGAAACACCATATATTTT
V: TRBV5-5; J: TRBJ2-1; D: .; size: .; length: 13; CDR3: CASSKGDYNEQFF; DNA: TGTGCCAGCAGCAAGGGAGACTACAATGAGCAGTTCTTC
V: TRBV4-1; J: TRBJ1-6; D: TRBD1; size: .; length: 16; CDR3: CASRLSPGQGFGPLHF; DNA: TGCGCCAGCAGGCTTTCGCCAGGACAGGGATTCGGTCCCCTCCACTTT
V: TRBV6-4; J: TRBJ2-7; D: .; size: .; length: 13; CDR3: CASSESLASEQYF; DNA: TGTGCCAGCAGTGAGTCCCTCGCTAGCGAGCAGTACTTC
V: TRBV12-3/TRBV12-4; J: TRBJ1-2; D: .; size: once; length: 12; CDR3: CASSYPGSGYTF; DNA: TGTGCCAGCAGTTATCCGGGGTCCGGCTACACCTTC
V: TRBV4-1; J: TRBJ1-4; D: .; size: .; length: 15; CDR3: CASSPQETPNEKLFF; DNA: TGCGCCAGCAGCCCACAGGAGACACCCAATGAAAAACTGTTTTTT
V: TRBV19; J: TRBJ1-5; D: TRBD1; size: .; length: 16; CDR3: CASTIRGGLGNQPQHF; DNA: TGTGCCAGTACCATCAGGGGGGGTTTGGGCAATCAGCCCCAGCATTTT
V: TRBV5-1; J: TRBJ2-1; D: TRBD1; size: .; length: 17; CDR3: CASSLRTGVFSYNEQFF; DNA: TGCGCCAGCAGCCTTCGGACAGGGGTTTTCTCCTACAATGAGCAGTTCTTC
V: TRBV14; J: TRBJ1-4; D: .; size: .; length: 14; CDR3: CASSHLATNEKLFF; DNA: TGTGCCAGCAGCCACCTTGCAACTAATGAAAAACTGTTTTTT
V: TRBV7-2; J: TRBJ2-3; D: .; size: .; length: 16; CDR3: CASSSAAPGAADTQYF; DNA: TGTGCCAGCAGCTCGGCGGCCCCGGGGGCCGCAGATACGCAGTATTTT